The 24 T cell receptor beta chains listed next were all sequenced from one sample in a study of cytomegalovirus exposure and HLA in healthy donors. The PCR used 60 Vbeta and 13 Jbeta primers. Profiling relied on immunoSEQ multiplex PCR, and the TCRdb table lists in-frame clones only, not all of them. The listing contains about 67,000 clones. Sequencing used PBMCs. These receptors originate from a woman aged 40 to 55 in good health and CMV-seropositive.

The chain uses TRBV19 and TRBJ1-5; 7 positions agree with TRBD1. Losses at the gene ends were 6 bases for V and 4 bases for J; bases not matched to a gene: 6. The germline gives CDR1 LNHDA, CDR2 SQIVND (reference sequence). The CDR3 totals 14 residues. The CDR3 nucleotides read TGTGCCAGTAGCGCTGACAGGGATAATCAGCCCCAGCATTTT. The encoded protein is CASSADRDNQPQHF.

The chain has TRBV5-4 and TRBJ2-2; D possibly corresponds to TRBD2 (6 bases). V lost 2 bases and J 5 bases, leaving 13 bases between the germline ends. Germline values: CDR1 SGHNT, CDR2 YYREEE (reference sequence). CDR3 length: 15 amino acids. CDR3 region: CASSLVLRGTGELFF. Written as DNA, the CDR3 is TGTGCCAGCAGCTTAGTGTTACGGGGGACCGGGGAGCTGTTTTTT.

The V gene is TRBV5-4, the J gene TRBJ2-5; a possible D gene is TRBD2 (5 bases). Germline V CDR1 and CDR2: SGHNT, YYREEE (reference sequence). V was pared by 5 bases and J by 5 bases, with 13 bases between. The CDR3 contains 13 residues. The CDR3 DNA reads TGTGCCAGCAGAAGCGGACGAGGGGAGACCCAGTACTTC. This translates into CASRSGRGETQYF.

This rearrangement joins TRBV19 to TRBJ1-1, with D uncertain. V was shortened by 3 bases and J by 4 bases, with 12 bases between the two germline ends. Germline CDR1 reads LNHDA; CDR2 reads SQIVND (reference sequence). The CDR3 length is 14 residues. CDR3 sequence reads: CASSMQTGVTEAFF. The CDR3 DNA follows: TGTGCCAGTAGTATGCAGACGGGAGTCACTGAAGCTTTCTTT.

The chain joins TRBV5-8 to TRBJ1-1; 8 positions agree with TRBD1. CDR3 length: 16 residues. J was trimmed by 1 base and V by 4 bases; bases with no gene match: 9. In germline, CDR1 is SGHTS, CDR2 YDEGEE. For the CDR3, the DNA is TGTGCCAGCAGCCGTGACAGGGGCGCTACGAACACTGAAGCTTTCTTT. This encodes CASSRDRGATNTEAFF.

The chain uses TRBV29-1 and TRBJ2-7; D remains unclear. V was pared by 4 bases and J by 4 bases, with 11 bases between. Germline CDR1 is SQVTM and CDR2 is ANQGSEA. The CDR3 covers 12 residues. The CDR3 DNA follows: TGCAGCGTTGGGAGTCCCGGATACGAGCAGTACTTC. Translating gives CSVGSPGYEQYF.

J is TRBJ1-1 and V is TRBV9, with 7 bases identical to TRBD1. Germline values: CDR1 SGDLS, CDR2 YYNGEE. The length of the CDR3 is 18 residues. V lost 0 bases to trimming and J lost 5 bases; unmatched junction nucleotides: 16. CDR3 in DNA: TGTGCCAGCAGCGTAGAGCGCGGCAGGGGGGCACCAGGGACTGAAGCTTTCTTT. This gives the protein CASSVERGRGAPGTEAFF.

V usage is TRBV2 and J usage is TRBJ1-2; TRBD1 is a possible D gene (6 bases). Germline values: CDR1 SNHLY, CDR2 FYNNEI. V was shortened by 5 bases and J by 7 bases, with 17 bases between the two germline ends. This CDR3 is built from 14 residues. This CDR3 reads CASSSYSGDLGYTF. The CDR3 nucleotides read TGTGCCAGCAGTTCTTACTCAGGGGATCTTGGCTACACCTTC.

The V and J genes are TRBV4-3 and TRBJ2-7; TRBD2 matches 8 bases. The germline CDR1 and CDR2 sequences are LGHNA and YSLEER. With V trimmed by 0 bases and J by 5 bases, 15 bases remained unmatched. The CDR3 covers 18 residues. CDR3 protein: CASSQEWLSAGVRDEQYF. The CDR3 bases are TGCGCCAGCAGCCAAGAATGGTTGTCAGCGGGGGTACGGGACGAGCAGTACTTC.

CDR3 sequence reads: CASSSGHRVYSNQPQHF. The CDR3 DNA reads as TGTGCCAGCAGCTCTGGACACAGGGTTTATAGCAATCAGCCCCAGCATTTT. This chain connects TRBV5-8 to TRBJ1-5; TRBD1 is a possible D gene (6 bases). The CDR3 spans 17 residues. Germline V gene data show CDR1 as SGHTS and CDR2 as YDEGEE. Trimming removed 3 bases at V and 0 bases at J, with 16 bases between.

The chain couples TRBV5-1 to TRBJ2-3; 12 bases line up with TRBD2. The CDR3 runs 14 residues. CDR1 is SGHRS, CDR2 YFSETQ, per germline. Germline trimming cut 0 bases from V and 10 bases from J; bases unmatched to any gene: 3. The CDR3 DNA reads as TGCGCCAGCAGCTTGGGACTAGCGGGAGCCTCGCAGTATTTT. Residues: CASSLGLAGASQYF.

V gene TRBV6-1 combines with J gene TRBJ1-1; the D gene is possibly TRBD1 (6 bases). The CDR3 sequence is 12 residues long. In germline, CDR1 is MNHNS, CDR2 SASEGT. V was clipped by 5 bases and J by 7 bases, with 11 bases between them. CDR3 sequence (DNA): TGTGCCAGCAGTTCCGGGACACTTGAAGCTTTCTTT. Its protein is CASSSGTLEAFF.

The rearrangement joins TRBV4-2 to TRBJ1-2; 7 bases are a match to TRBD1. CDR1 and CDR2 (germline): LGHNA, YNFKEQ. This CDR3 has 15 amino acids. Trimming cost V 0 bases and J 7 bases; bases outside gene matches: 8. The CDR3 spells CASSQDREGAGGYTF. The CDR3 DNA sequence: TGTGCCAGCAGCCAAGATCGAGAGGGGGCGGGTGGCTACACCTTC.

This chain joins TRBV27 and TRBJ1-2; 8 bases agree with TRBD1. CDR1 and CDR2 (germline): MNHEY, SMNVEV (reference sequence). The CDR3 has 13 residues. Germline trimming cut 6 bases from V and 4 bases from J; bases unmatched to any gene: 4. CDR3: CASSRQGTYGYTF. The CDR3 DNA reads TGTGCCAGCAGCCGACAGGGGACCTATGGCTACACCTTC.

V and J are TRBV2 and TRBJ2-1; 14 bases match TRBD2. The CDR3 spans 19 residues. V gave up 6 bases and J gave up 7 bases; unmatched junction bases: 17. Germline lookup yields CDR1 SNHLY and CDR2 FYNNEI. The CDR3 DNA reads TGTGCCAGCAGGGGGACAGGGACTAGCGGGAGACTTAGTGAGAATGAGCAGTTCTTC. Its translation is CASRGTGTSGRLSENEQFF.

V gene TRBV19 combines with J gene TRBJ1-1; maybe TRBD1 (5 bases). This CDR3 is 13 amino acids long. Germline CDR1 and CDR2: LNHDA and SQIVND (reference sequence). V lost 6 bases and J lost 1, with 9 bases in between. The CDR3 sequence: CASSLGRNTEAFF. The CDR3 region has the DNA TGTGCCAGTAGCCTGGGGCGGAACACTGAAGCTTTCTTT.

This chain's CDR3 is CAISESEGAGEKLFF. The CDR3 coding sequence is TGTGCCATCAGTGAGTCCGAGGGGGCGGGCGAAAAACTGTTTTTT. This chain joins TRBV10-3 and TRBJ1-4; 7 bases align to TRBD1. The V segment lost 0 bases and the J segment 8 bases; nucleotides outside the gene matches: 6. This CDR3 has 15 residues. Per germline, CDR1 ENHRY and CDR2 SYGVKD.

The genes are TRBV7-2 and TRBJ2-3, with D perhaps matching TRBD2 (5 bases). The V and J ends lost 1 base and 4 bases respectively, with 6 bases between them. The CDR3 totals 13 residues. Per germline, CDR1 SGHTA and CDR2 FQGNSA. The CDR3 nucleotides read TGTGCCAGCAGCTTAGTGGGAGCAGATACGCAGTATTTT. Encoded protein: CASSLVGADTQYF.

The J gene is TRBJ2-7, the V gene TRBV29-1; D is perhaps TRBD2 (5 bases). V was cut by 6 bases and J by 0 bases, with 12 bases left in between. The CDR3 contains 13 residues. Germline lookup yields CDR1 SQVTM and CDR2 ANQGSEA. The CDR3 DNA follows: TGCAGCGTGGGCGGACTGGGCTCCTACGAGCAGTACTTC. The encoded protein is CSVGGLGSYEQYF.

The V and J genes are TRBV10-3 and TRBJ1-1, with 7 nucleotides matching TRBD1. This CDR3 comprises 15 residues. The V gene's germline CDR1 is ENHRY and CDR2 SYGVKD. Unmatched junction bases numbered 16, after V lost 11 bases and J lost 4 bases. CDR3 sequence: CASSPGSGGSTEAFF. CDR3 sequence (DNA): TGTGCCTCCTCCCCCGGGTCAGGGGGATCCACTGAAGCTTTCTTT.

The genes are TRBV28 and TRBJ1-2; 9 nucleotides line up with TRBD1. The CDR3 spans 15 residues. The germline gives CDR1 MDHEN, CDR2 SYDVKM. The J segment lost 7 bases and the V segment lost 0 bases, leaving 6 bases of the junction unmatched. As DNA, the CDR3 is TGTGCCAGCAGTTTATGGGGACAGGGAGTCTTTGGCTACACCTTC. Protein product: CASSLWGQGVFGYTF.

The V call is TRBV28, the J call TRBJ2-7; 8 bases fit TRBD1. CDR3 length: 13 amino acids. The V gene's germline CDR1 is MDHEN and CDR2 SYDVKM. J was trimmed by 6 bases and V by 6 bases; bases with no gene match: 7. CDR3 sequence: CASSPIDRGEQYF. Written as DNA, the CDR3 is TGTGCCAGCAGCCCTATCGACAGGGGCGAGCAGTACTTC.

The genes are TRBV14 and TRBJ1-1, with 9 nucleotides matching TRBD1. The CDR3 is made up of 15 amino acids. Trimming took 3 bases from V and 7 from J; bases not matched to a gene: 9. Per germline, CDR1 SGHDN and CDR2 FVKESK. CDR3 protein: CASSHSGTGHGEAFF. As DNA, the CDR3 is TGTGCCAGCAGCCATTCCGGGACAGGGCATGGTGAAGCTTTCTTT.

The chain uses TRBV28 and TRBJ2-7; a weak D match, TRBD2 (6 bases). Germline V gene sequence: CDR1 MDHEN, CDR2 SYDVKM. The CDR3 runs to 14 residues. Trimming pared 3 bases from V and 2 bases from J, leaving 11 bases between. The CDR3 DNA reads TGTGCCAGCAGTTTGCGGGGTCCGGCCTACGAGCAGTACTTC. Residues: CASSLRGPAYEQYF.